The clone carrying this TCR beta chain appeared once. Profiled with immunoSEQ multiplex PCR; TCRdb holds only in-frame clones, not every one. This table holds under 300,000 clones, roughly 85% found once. The sample is drawn from a study of blood T cell repertoires in COVID-19. Looking at the study overall: T cells, B-cell-depleted T cells, or PBMCs provided the cDNA or gDNA that served as material.

With V trimmed by 2 bases and J by 6 bases, 10 bases remained unmatched. The CDR3 is 16 residues long. Germline lookup yields CDR1 SGDLS and CDR2 YYNGEE. This TCR came from a woman in her seventies with acute or convalescent COVID-19. The rearrangement uses TRBV9 and TRBJ2-7; 11 nucleotides match TRBD1. Sequences were obtained from peripheral blood. As DNA, the CDR3 is TGTGCCAGCAGCGTTTATCCCCGGGACAGGGGGGCCGAGCAGTACTTC. This sequence encodes CASSVYPRDRGAEQYF.